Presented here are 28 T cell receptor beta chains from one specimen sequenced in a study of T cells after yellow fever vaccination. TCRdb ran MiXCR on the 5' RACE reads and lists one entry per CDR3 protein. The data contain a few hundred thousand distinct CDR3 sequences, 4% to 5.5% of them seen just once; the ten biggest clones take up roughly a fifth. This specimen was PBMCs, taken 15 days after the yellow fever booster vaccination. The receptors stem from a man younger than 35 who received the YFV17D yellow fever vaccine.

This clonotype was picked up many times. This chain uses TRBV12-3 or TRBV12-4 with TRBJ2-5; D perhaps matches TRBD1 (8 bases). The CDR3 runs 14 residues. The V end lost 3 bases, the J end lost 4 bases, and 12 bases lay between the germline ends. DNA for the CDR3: TGTGCCAGCAGTTTGAACAGGGGGGGAGAGACCCAGTACTTC. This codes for CASSLNRGGETQYF.

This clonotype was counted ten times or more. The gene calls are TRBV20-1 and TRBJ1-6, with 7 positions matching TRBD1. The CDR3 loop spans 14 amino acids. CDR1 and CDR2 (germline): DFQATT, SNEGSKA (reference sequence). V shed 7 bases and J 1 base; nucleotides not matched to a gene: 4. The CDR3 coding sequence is TGCAGTGTGCCAGGGGGGTCCTATAATTCACCCCTCCACTTT. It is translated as CSVPGGSYNSPLHF.

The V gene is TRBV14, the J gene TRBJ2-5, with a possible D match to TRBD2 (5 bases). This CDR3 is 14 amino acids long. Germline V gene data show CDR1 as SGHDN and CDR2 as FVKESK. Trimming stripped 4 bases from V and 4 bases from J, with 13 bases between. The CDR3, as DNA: TGTGCCAGCAGCCTGAGGGCGGGCGGAGAGACCCAGTACTTC. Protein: CASSLRAGGETQYF. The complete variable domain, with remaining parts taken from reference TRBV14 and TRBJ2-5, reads EAGVTQFPSHSVIEKGQTVTLRCDPISGHDNLYWYRRVMGKEIKFLLHFVKESKQDESGMPNNRFLAERTGGTYSTLKVQPAELEDSGVYFCASSLRAGGETQYFGPGTRLLVL.

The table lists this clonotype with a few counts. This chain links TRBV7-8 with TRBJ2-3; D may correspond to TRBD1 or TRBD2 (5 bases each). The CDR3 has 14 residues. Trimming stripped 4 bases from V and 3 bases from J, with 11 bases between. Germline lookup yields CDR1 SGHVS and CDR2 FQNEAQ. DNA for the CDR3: TGTGCCAGCAGCTCCTGGGACGGAACAGATACGCAGTATTTT. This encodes CASSSWDGTDTQYF. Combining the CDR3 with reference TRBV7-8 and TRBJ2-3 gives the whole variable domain GAGVSQSPRYKVAKRGQDVALRCDPISGHVSLFWYQQALGQGPEFLTYFQNEAQLDKSGLPSDRFFAERPEGSVSTLKIQRTQQEDSAVYLCASSSWDGTDTQYFGPGTRLTVL.

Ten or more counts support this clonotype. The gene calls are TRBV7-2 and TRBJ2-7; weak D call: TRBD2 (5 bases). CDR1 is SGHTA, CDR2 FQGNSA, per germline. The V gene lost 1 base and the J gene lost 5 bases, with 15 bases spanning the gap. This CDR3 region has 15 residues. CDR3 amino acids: CASSLDPSLLDEQYV. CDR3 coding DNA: TGTGCCAGCAGCTTAGATCCTAGCCTATTGGACGAGCAGTACGTC.

The CDR3 loop reads CASRIAGEVNEQFF. Written as DNA, the CDR3 is TGTGCCAGCAGGATAGCGGGGGAGGTCAATGAGCAGTTCTTC. V and J are TRBV27 and TRBJ2-1; 9 nucleotides match TRBD2. In germline, CDR1 is MNHEY, CDR2 SMNVEV (reference sequence). This CDR3 has 14 amino acids. The ends lost 6 bases at V and 6 bases at J; junction bases unmatched: 6.

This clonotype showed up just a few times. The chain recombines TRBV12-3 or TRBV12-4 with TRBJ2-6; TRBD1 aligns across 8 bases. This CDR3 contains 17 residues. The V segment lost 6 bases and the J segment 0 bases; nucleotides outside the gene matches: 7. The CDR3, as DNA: TGTGCCAGCAGACCCAGGGGGCTAGGCTCTGGGGCCAACGTCCTGACTTTC. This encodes CASRPRGLGSGANVLTF.

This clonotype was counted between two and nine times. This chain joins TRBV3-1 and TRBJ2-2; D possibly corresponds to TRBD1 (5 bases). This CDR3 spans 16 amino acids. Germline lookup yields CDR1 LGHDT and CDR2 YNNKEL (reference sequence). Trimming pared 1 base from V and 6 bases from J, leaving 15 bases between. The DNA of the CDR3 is TGTGCCAGCAGCCAAGTAAAGGGGTACCCCTCCGGGGAGCTGTTTTTT. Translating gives CASSQVKGYPSGELFF.

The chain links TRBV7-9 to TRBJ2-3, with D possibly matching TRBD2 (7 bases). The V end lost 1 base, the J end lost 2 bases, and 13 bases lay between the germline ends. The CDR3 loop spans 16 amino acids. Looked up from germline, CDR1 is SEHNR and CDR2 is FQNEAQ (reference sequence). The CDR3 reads CASSLGVGGPTDTQYF. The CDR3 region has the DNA TGTGCCAGCAGCTTAGGAGTCGGGGGGCCCACAGATACGCAGTATTTT.

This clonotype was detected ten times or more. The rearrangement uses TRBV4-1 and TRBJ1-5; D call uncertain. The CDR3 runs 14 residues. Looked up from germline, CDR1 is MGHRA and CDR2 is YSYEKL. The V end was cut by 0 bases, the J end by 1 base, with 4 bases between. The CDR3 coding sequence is TGCGCCAGCAGCCAAGAAGGGAGCAATCAGCCCCAGCATTTT. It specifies CASSQEGSNQPQHF.

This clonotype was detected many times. The CDR3 sequence is CASRRRGRGTDTQYF. CDR3 nucleotides: TGTGCCAGCAGGCGCCGGGGCAGGGGGACAGATACGCAGTATTTT. This chain connects TRBV6-5 to TRBJ2-3; 7 bases are a match to TRBD1. The CDR3 covers 15 residues. Per germline, CDR1 MNHEY and CDR2 SVGAGI. V trimming: 6 bases; J trimming: 3 bases; junction bases outside the gene matches: 9.

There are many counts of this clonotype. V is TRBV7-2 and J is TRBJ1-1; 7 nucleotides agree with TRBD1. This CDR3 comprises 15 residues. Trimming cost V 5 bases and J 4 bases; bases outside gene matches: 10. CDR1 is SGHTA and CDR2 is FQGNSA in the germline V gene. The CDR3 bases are TGTGCCAGCAGCCCCGGACAGGTTGTGAGCACTGAAGCTTTCTTT. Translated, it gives CASSPGQVVSTEAFF.

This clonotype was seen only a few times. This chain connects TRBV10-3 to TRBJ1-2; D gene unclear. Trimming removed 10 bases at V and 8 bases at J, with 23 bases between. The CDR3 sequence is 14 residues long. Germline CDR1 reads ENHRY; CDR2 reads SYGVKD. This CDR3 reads CANQDPAGYWGYTF. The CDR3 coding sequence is TGTGCCAACCAGGACCCTGCGGGGTACTGGGGCTACACCTTC.

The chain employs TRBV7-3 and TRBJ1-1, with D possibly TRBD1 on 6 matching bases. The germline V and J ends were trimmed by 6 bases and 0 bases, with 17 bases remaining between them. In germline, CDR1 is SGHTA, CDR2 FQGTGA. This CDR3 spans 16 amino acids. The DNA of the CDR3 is TGTGCCAGCAGTACCAAGGGGGGCAGAATGAACACTGAAGCTTTCTTT. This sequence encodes CASSTKGGRMNTEAFF. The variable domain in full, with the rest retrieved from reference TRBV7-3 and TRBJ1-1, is GAGVSQTPSNKVTEKGKYVELRCDPISGHTALYWYRQSLGQGPEFLIYFQGTGAADDSGLPNDRFFAVRPEGSVSTLKIQRTERGDSAVYLCASSTKGGRMNTEAFFGQGTRLTVV.

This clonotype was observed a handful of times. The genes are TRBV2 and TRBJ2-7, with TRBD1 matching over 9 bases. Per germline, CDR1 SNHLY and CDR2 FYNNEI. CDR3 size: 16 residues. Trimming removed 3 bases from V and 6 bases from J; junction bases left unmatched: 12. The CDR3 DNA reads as TGTGCCAGCAGTGAGATATTGGGGACAGGGACCCCCGAGCAGTACTTC. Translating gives CASSEILGTGTPEQYF.

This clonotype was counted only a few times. The CDR3 region is CSASRTSHRGHLYNEQFF. The CDR3 DNA reads as TGCAGTGCTAGCCGCACGTCCCACAGGGGACATCTCTACAATGAGCAGTTCTTC. The J gene is TRBJ2-1, the V gene TRBV20-1; 7 bases align to TRBD1. V was clipped by 3 bases and J by 3 bases; unmatched bases: 17. Germline CDR1 DFQATT, CDR2 SNEGSKA (reference sequence). CDR3 length equals 18 residues.

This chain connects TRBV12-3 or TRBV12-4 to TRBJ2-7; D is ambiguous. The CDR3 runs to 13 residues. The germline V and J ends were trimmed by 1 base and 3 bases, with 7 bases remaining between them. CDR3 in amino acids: CASSLGRIYEQYF. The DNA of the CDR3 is TGTGCCAGCAGTTTAGGCAGGATCTACGAGCAGTACTTC.

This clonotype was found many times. CDR3 bases: TGCGCCAGCAGCTCCGACAGTTATGGCACTGAAGCTTTCTTT. Its translation: CASSSDSYGTEAFF. J is TRBJ1-1 and V is TRBV5-1, with a possible D match to TRBD1 (5 bases). Germline loops: CDR1 SGHRS, CDR2 YFSETQ. CDR3 size: 14 residues. The V and J ends lost 3 bases and 4 bases respectively, with 13 bases between them. The complete variable domain, with remaining parts taken from reference TRBV5-1 and TRBJ1-1, reads KAGVTQTPRYLIKTRGQQVTLSCSPISGHRSVSWYQQTPGQGLQFLFEYFSETQRNKGNFPGRFSGRQFSNSRSEMNVSTLELGDSALYLCASSSDSYGTEAFFGQGTRLTVV.

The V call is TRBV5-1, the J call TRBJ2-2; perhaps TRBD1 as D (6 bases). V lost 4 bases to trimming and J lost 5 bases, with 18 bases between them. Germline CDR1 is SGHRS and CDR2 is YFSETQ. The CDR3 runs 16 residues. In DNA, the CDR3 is TGCGCCAGCAGCCCCATCGCTACAGGGAGAACCGGGGAGCTGTTTTTT. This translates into CASSPIATGRTGELFF.

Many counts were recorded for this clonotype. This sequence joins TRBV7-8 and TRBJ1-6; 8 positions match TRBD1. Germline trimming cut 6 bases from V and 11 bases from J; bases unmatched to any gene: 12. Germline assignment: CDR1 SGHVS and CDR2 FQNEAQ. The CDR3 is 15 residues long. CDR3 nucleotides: TGTGCCAGCAGTCCGACCAGGGGGCTAAAGACACCCCTCCACTTT. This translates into CASSPTRGLKTPLHF.

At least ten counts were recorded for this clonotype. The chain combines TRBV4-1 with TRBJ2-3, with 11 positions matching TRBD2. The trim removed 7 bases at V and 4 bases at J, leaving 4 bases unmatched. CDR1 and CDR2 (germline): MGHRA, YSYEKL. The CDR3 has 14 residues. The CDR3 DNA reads TGCGCCAGCAATAGCGGGGGGGGCCCAGATACGCAGTATTTT. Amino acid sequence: CASNSGGGPDTQYF.

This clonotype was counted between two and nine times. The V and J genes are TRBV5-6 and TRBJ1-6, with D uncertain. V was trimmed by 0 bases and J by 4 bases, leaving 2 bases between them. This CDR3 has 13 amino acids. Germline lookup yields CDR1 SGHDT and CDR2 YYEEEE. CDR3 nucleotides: TGTGCCAGCAGCTTGGAGTATAATTCACCCCTCCACTTT. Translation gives CASSLEYNSPLHF.

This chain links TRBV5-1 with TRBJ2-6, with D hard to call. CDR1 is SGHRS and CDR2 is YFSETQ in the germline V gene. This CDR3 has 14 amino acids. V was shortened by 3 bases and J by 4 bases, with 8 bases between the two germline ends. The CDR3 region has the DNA TGCGCCAGCAGCTCTTACTCGGGGGCCAACGTCCTGACTTTC. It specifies CASSSYSGANVLTF.

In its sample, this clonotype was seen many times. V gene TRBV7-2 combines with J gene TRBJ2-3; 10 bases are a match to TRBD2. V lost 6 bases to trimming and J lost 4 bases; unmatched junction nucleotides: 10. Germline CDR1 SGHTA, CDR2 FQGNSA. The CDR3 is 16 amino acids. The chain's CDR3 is CASRTQASGGADTQYF. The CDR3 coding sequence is TGTGCCAGCAGAACTCAAGCTAGCGGGGGTGCAGATACGCAGTATTTT.

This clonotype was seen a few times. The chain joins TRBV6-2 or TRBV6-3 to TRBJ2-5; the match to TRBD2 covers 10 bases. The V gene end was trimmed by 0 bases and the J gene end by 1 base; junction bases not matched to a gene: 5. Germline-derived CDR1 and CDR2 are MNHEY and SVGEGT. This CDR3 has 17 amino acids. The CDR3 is CASSYSSIAGGQETQYF. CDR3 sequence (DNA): TGTGCCAGCAGTTACTCGTCTATAGCGGGGGGCCAAGAGACCCAGTACTTC.

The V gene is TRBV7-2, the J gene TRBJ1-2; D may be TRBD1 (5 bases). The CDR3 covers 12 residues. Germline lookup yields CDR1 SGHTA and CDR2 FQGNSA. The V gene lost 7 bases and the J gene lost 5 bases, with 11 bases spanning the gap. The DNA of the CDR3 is TGTGCCAGCACCTTGGGGGAATATGGCTACACCTTC. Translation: CASTLGEYGYTF.

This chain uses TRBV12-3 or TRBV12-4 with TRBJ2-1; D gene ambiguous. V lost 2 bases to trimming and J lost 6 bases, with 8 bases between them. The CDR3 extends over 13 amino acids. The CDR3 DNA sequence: TGTGCCAGCAGTTTACTATTTTCCAATGAGCAGTTCTTC. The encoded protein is CASSLLFSNEQFF.

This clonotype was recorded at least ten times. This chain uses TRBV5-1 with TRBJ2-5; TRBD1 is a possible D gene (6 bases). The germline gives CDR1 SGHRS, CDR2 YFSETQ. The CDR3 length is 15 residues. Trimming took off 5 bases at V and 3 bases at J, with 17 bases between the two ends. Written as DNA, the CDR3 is TGCGCCAGCAGTCTCGCTTCAGGGGCCGAAGAGACCCAGTACTTC. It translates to CASSLASGAEETQYF.